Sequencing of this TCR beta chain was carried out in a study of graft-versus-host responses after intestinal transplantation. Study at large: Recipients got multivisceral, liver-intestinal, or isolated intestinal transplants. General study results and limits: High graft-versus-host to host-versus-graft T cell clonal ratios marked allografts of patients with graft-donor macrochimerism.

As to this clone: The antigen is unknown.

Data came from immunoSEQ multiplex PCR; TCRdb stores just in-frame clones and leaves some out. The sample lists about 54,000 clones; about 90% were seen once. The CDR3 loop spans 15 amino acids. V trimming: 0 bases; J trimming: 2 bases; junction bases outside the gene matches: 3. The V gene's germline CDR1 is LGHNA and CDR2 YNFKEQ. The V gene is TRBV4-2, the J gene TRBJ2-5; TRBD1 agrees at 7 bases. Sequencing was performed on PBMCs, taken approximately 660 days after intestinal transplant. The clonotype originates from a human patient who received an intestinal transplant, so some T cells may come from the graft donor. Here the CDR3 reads CASSQEGTVQETQYF. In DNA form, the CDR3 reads TGTGCCAGCAGCCAAGAGGGGACAGTGCAAGAGACCCAGTACTTC.